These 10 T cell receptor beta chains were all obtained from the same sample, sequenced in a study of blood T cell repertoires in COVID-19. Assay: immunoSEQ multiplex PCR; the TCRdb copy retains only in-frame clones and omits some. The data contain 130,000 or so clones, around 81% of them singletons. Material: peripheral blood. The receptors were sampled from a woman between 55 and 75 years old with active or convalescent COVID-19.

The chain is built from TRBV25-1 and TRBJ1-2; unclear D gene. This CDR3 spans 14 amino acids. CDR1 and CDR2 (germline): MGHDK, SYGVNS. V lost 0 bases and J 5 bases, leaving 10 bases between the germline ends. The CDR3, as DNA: TGTGCCAGCAGTGAATATTTAACTTCATATGGCTACACCTTC. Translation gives CASSEYLTSYGYTF.

CDR3 sequence reads: CASLRRDRGGSNQPQHF. DNA of the CDR3: TGTGCCAGCCTACGAAGGGACAGGGGCGGGAGCAATCAGCCCCAGCATTTT. The V call is TRBV19, the J call TRBJ1-5, with 10 bases fitting TRBD1. CDR3 length: 17 amino acids. J lost 1 base, V lost 9 bases, and 12 bases had no gene match. The germline gives CDR1 LNHDA, CDR2 SQIVND (reference sequence). The full variable domain, rest sourced from reference TRBV19 and TRBJ1-5, is DGGITQSPKYLFRKEGQNVTLSCEQNLNHDAMYWYRQDPGQGLRLIYYSQIVNDFQKGDIAEGYSVSREKKESFPLTVTSAQKNPTAFYLCASLRRDRGGSNQPQHFGDGTRLSIL.

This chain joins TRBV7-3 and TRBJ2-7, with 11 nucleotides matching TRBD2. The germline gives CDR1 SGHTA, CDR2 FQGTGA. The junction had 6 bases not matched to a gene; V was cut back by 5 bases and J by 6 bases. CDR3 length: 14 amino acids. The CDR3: CASSIAGGPGEQYF. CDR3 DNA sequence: TGTGCCAGCAGCATAGCGGGAGGGCCGGGCGAGCAGTACTTC. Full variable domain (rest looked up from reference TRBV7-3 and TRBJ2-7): GAGVSQTPSNKVTEKGKYVELRCDPISGHTALYWYRQSLGQGPEFLIYFQGTGAADDSGLPNDRFFAVRPEGSVSTLKIQRTERGDSAVYLCASSIAGGPGEQYFGPGTRLTVT.

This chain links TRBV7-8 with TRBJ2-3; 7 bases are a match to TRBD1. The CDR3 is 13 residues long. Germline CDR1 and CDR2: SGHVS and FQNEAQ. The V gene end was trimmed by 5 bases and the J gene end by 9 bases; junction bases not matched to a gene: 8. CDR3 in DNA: TGTGCCAGCAGCCAGCAGGGGGTTGGGACGCAGTATTTT. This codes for CASSQQGVGTQYF.

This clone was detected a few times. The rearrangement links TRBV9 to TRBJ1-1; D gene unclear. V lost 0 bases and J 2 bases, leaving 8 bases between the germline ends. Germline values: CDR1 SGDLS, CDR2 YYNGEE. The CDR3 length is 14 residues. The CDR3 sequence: CASSVGAHNTEAFF. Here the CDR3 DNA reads TGTGCCAGCAGCGTAGGAGCCCATAACACTGAAGCTTTCTTT.

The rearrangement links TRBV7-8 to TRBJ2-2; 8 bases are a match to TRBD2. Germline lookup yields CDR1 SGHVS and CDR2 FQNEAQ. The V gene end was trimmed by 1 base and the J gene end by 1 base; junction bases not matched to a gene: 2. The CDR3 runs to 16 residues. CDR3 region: CASSLDSGGNTGELFF. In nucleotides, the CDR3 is TGTGCCAGCAGCTTAGACAGCGGGGGGAACACCGGGGAGCTGTTTTTT.

The CDR3 sequence is CASSSDTYSNQPQHF. As DNA, the CDR3 is TGTGCCAGCAGTTCAGACACATATAGCAATCAGCCCCAGCATTTT. The chain couples TRBV6-5 to TRBJ1-5; D is unclear. Germline V gives CDR1 MNHEY, CDR2 SVGAGI. V was cut by 4 bases and J by 0 bases, with 10 bases left in between. The CDR3 covers 15 residues.

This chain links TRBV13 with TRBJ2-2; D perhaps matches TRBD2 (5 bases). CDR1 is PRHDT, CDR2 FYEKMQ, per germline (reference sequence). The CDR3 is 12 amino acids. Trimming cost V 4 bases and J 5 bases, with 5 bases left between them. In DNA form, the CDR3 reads TGTGCCAGCAGCTCGGGAACCGGGGAGCTGTTTTTT. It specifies CASSSGTGELFF. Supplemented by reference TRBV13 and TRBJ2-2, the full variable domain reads AAGVIQSPRHLIKEKRETATLKCYPIPRHDTVYWYQQGPGQDPQFLISFYEKMQSDKGSIPDRFSAQQFSDYHSELNMSSLELGDSALYFCASSSGTGELFFGEGSRLTVL.

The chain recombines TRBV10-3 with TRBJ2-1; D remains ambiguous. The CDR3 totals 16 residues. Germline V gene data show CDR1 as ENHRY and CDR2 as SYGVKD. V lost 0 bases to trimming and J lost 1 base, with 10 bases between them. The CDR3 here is CAISESTPGSYNEQFF. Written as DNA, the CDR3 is TGTGCCATCAGTGAGTCGACGCCAGGATCCTACAATGAGCAGTTCTTC.

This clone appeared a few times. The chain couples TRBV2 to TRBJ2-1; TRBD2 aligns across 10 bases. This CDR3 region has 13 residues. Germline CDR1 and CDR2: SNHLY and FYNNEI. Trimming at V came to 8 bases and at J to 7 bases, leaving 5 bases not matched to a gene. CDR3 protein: CASQREGHNEQFF. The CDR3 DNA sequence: TGTGCCAGCCAGCGGGAGGGCCATAATGAGCAGTTCTTC.